The next 4 T cell receptor beta chains were all read from a single sample in a study of metastatic and nonmetastatic thyroid tumors. TCRdb re-called the PCR reads via MiXCR. The data hold 3,500 to 5,000 clones, with 36% observed a single time. All patients were untreated before thyroid surgery. Sequencing was done on a sample of tumor tissue. These receptors were taken from a female donor with papillary thyroid cancer or a benign thyroid nodule (not recorded which). Some clones in this sample may be carry-over from other donors' samples.

Only a few counts were recorded for this clone. The CDR3 protein is CASSPGTVPLSGNTIYF. In DNA form, the CDR3 reads TGTGCCAGCAGTCCCGGGACAGTACCTCTCTCTGGAAACACCATATATTTT. This chain joins TRBV6-1 and TRBJ1-3; 7 nucleotides line up with TRBD1. This CDR3 region has 17 residues. The germline CDR1 and CDR2 sequences are MNHNS and SASEGT. Trimming took 5 bases from V and 0 from J; bases not matched to a gene: 10.

A few counts support this clone. The chain has TRBV6-1 and TRBJ2-1; tentatively, D is TRBD2 (6 bases). The CDR3 is 15 amino acids. The ends were cut back, 7 bases at V and 0 bases at J, with 13 bases in the middle. Germline-derived CDR1 and CDR2 are MNHNS and SASEGT. CDR3: CASKGTWYSYNEQFF. The CDR3 region has the DNA TGTGCCAGCAAAGGGACTTGGTACTCCTACAATGAGCAGTTCTTC.

This clone showed up just a few times. The chain employs TRBV12-3 or TRBV12-4 and TRBJ2-7; TRBD2 agrees at 11 bases. V lost 3 bases to trimming and J lost 4 bases; unmatched junction nucleotides: 5. The CDR3 covers 15 residues. CDR3: CASSLDSGRAYEQYF. Here the CDR3 DNA reads TGTGCCAGCAGTTTGGATAGCGGGAGGGCTTACGAGCAGTACTTC.

This clone showed up just a few times. The J gene is TRBJ2-7, the V gene TRBV10-2; D remains ambiguous. The CDR3 length is 12 residues. The V and J ends lost 7 bases and 1 base respectively, with 8 bases between them. The germline gives CDR1 WSHSY, CDR2 SAAADI. The CDR3 sequence is CASTTGSYEQYF. CDR3 nucleotides: TGCGCCAGCACCACCGGTTCCTACGAGCAGTACTTC.